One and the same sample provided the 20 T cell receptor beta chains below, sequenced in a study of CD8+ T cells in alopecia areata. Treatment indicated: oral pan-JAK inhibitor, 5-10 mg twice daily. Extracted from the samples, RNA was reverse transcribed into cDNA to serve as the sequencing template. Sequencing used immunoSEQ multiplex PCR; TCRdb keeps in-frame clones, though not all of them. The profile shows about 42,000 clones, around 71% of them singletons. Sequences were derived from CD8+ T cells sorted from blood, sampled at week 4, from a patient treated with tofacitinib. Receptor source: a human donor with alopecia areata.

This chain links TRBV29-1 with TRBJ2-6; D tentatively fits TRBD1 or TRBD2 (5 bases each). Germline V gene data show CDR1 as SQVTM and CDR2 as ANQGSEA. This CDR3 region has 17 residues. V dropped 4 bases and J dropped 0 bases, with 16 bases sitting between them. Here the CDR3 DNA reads TGCAGCGTTGCTGGCCGGGACCCAAGCTCTGGGGCCAACGTCCTGACTTTC. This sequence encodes CSVAGRDPSSGANVLTF.

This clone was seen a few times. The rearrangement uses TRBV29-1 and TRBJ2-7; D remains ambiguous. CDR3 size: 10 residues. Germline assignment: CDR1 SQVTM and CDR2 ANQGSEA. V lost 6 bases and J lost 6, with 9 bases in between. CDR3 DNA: TGCAGCGTAAAGGTCGGCGAGCAGTACTTC. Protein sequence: CSVKVGEQYF.

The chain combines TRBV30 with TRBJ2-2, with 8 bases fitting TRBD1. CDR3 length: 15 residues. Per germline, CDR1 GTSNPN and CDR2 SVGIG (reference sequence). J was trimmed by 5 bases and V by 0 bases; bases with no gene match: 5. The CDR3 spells CAWSVRDRHTGELFF. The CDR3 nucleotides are TGTGCCTGGAGTGTCCGGGACAGGCATACCGGGGAGCTGTTTTTT.

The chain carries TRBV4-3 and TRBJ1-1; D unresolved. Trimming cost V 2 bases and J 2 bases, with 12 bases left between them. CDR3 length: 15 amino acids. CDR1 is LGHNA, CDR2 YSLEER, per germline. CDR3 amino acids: CASSQSPALNTEAFF. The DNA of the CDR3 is TGCGCCAGCAGCCAAAGCCCCGCGTTAAACACTGAAGCTTTCTTT.

CDR3 protein: CASSLGGTSTDTQYF. The CDR3 nucleotides read TGTGCCAGCAGCTTGGGCGGGACTAGCACAGATACGCAGTATTTT. The chain uses TRBV7-8 and TRBJ2-3; possibly TRBD2 for D (6 bases). Trimming took 3 bases from V and 0 from J, leaving 10 bases between them. CDR1 SGHVS and CDR2 FQNEAQ come from the germline V gene. There are 15 residues in the CDR3.

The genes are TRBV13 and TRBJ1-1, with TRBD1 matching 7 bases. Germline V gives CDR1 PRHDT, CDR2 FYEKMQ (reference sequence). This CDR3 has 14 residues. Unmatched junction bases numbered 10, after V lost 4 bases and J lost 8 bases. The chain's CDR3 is CASSSYRGDGEAFF. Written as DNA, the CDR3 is TGTGCCAGCAGCTCATACAGGGGTGACGGGGAAGCTTTCTTT.

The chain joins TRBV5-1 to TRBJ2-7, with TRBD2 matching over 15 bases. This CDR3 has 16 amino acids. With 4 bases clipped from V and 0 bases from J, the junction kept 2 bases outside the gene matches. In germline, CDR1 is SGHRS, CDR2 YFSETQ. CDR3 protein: CASSQGLAGGSYEQYF. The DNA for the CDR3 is TGCGCCAGCAGCCAGGGACTAGCGGGGGGCTCCTACGAGCAGTACTTC. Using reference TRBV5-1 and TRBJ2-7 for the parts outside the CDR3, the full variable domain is KAGVTQTPRYLIKTRGQQVTLSCSPISGHRSVSWYQQTPGQGLQFLFEYFSETQRNKGNFPGRFSGRQFSNSRSEMNVSTLELGDSALYLCASSQGLAGGSYEQYFGPGTRLTVT.

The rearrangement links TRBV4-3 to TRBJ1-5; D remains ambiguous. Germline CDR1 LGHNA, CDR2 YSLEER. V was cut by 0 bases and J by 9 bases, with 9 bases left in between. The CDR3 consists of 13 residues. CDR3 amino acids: CASSQDLTGPQHF. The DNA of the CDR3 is TGCGCCAGCAGCCAAGATCTGACCGGGCCCCAGCATTTT.

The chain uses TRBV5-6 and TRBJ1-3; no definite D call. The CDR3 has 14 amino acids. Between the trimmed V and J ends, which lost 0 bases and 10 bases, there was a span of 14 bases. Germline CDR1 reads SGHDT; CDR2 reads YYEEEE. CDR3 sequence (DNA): TGTGCCAGCAGCTTGGATACTTCTACGTTGACCATATATTTT. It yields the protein CASSLDTSTLTIYF.

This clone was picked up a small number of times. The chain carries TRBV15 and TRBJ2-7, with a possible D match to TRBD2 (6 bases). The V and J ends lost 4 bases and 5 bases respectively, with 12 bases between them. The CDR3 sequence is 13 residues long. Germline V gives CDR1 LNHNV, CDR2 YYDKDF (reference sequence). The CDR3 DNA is TGTGCCACCAGCATGGAGGGCTTCAACGAGCAGTACTTC. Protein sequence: CATSMEGFNEQYF.

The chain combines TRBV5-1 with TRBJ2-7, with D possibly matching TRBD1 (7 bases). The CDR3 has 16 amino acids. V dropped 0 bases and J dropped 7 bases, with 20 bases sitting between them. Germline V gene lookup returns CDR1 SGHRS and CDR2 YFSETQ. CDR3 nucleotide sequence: TGCGCCAGCAGCTTGGGTTTTGAACTTCAGGGGGGTGAGCAGTACTTC. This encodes CASSLGFELQGGEQYF.

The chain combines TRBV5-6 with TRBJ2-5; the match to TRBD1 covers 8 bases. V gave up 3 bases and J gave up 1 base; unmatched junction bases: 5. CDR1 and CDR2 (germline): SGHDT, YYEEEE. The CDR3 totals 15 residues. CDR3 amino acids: CASSSGTGGQETQYF. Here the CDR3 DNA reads TGTGCCAGCAGCTCCGGGACAGGAGGCCAAGAGACCCAGTACTTC.

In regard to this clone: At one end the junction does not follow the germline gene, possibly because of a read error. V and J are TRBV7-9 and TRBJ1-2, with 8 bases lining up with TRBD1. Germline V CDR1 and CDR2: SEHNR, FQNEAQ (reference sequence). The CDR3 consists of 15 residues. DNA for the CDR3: TGTGCCAGCAGCTCGGGTGAGGACAGGGTCTATGGCTGCACCTTC. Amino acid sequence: CASSSGEDRVYGCTF.

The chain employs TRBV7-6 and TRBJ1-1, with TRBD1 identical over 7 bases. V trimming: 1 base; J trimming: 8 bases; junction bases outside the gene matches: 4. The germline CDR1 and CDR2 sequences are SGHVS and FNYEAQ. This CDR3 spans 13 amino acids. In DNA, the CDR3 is TGTGCCAGCAGCTTAGGGGACAGTCCCGAAGCTTTCTTT. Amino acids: CASSLGDSPEAFF.

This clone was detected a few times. Written as DNA, the CDR3 is TGCAGCGCCCCGGACAGTTCCGGGGAGCTGTTTTTT. The encoded protein is CSAPDSSGELFF. The chain is built from TRBV29-1 and TRBJ2-2; tentatively, D is TRBD1 (6 bases). Germline V lookup: CDR1 SQVTM, CDR2 ANQGSEA. The CDR3 contains 12 residues. V lost 7 bases and J lost 6, with 12 bases in between.

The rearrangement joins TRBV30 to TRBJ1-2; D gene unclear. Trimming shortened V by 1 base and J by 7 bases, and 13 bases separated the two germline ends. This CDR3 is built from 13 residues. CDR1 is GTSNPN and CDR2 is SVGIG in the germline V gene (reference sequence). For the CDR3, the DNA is TGTGCCTGGAGTGGTCCTCCCCGGGGTGGCTACACCTTC. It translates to CAWSGPPRGGYTF.

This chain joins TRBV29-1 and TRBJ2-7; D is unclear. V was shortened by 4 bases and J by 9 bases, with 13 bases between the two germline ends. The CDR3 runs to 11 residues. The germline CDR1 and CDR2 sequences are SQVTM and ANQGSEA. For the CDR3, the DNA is TGCAGCGTTGGGGTAAACGAGTTGCAGTACTTC. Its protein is CSVGVNELQYF.

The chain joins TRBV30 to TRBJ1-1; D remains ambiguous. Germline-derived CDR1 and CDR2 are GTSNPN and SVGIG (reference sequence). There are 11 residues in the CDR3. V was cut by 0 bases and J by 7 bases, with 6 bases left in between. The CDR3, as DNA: TGTGCCTGGAGTGTACTCAGTGAAGCTTTCTTT. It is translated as CAWSVLSEAFF.

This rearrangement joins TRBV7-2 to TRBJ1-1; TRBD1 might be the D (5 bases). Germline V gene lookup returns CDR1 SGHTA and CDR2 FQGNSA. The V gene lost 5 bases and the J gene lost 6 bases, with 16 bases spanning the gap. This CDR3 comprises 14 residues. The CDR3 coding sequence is TGTGCCAGCAGCGTCCACAGGAGTACTGCTGAAGCTTTCTTT. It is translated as CASSVHRSTAEAFF.

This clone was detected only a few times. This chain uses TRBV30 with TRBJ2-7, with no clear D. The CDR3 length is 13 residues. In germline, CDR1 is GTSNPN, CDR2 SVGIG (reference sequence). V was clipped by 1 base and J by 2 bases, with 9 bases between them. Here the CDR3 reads CAWSAGGTYEQYF. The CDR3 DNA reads TGTGCCTGGAGTGCTGGCGGAACCTACGAGCAGTACTTC.